This T cell receptor beta chain was recorded in a study of T-cell memory formation after mild COVID-19. Study-level points and caveats: Among clones contracting day 15 to 85, CD4/CD8 was balanced, whereas later expanders leaned CD4+. Contracting CD4+ clones were located mainly in CM and EM, and CD8+ clones in EMRA.

Note on this clonotype: Its antigen is as yet unknown.

CDR3 length: 12 amino acids. Germline V gives CDR1 DFQATT, CDR2 SNEGSKA (reference sequence). TCRdb re-derived calls from the 5' RACE reads in MiXCR, one entry per CDR3 protein. The data show a few hundred thousand distinct CDR3 sequences, with less than 25% seen just once and 21% held by the top ten. The genes are TRBV20-1 and TRBJ1-1; D is ambiguous. The receptor's source is a man younger than 35 who had mild COVID-19 (a few samples of this study predate the infection). Cell type and time point are not known. Sequenced: PBMCs or a T cell subset sorted from them (not recorded which). DNA of the CDR3: TGCAGCCCCCCCGGCGGGAACACTGAAGCTTTCTTT. Translating gives CSPPGGNTEAFF.